This T cell receptor (beta chain) was recovered during a study of lymphopenia after photon versus proton radiotherapy. The CDR3 is 14 residues long. With 2 bases removed from V and 8 bases from J, the gap between germline ends came to 15 bases. Germline V gene lookup returns CDR1 MNHEY and CDR2 SVGAGI. Generated by immunoSEQ multiplex PCR, the TCRdb table keeps only in-frame clones and is missing some. The repertoire includes 17,000 or so clones, around 80% of them detected once, and 20% to 25% sits in the top ten. Study-level points and caveats: Larger post-nadir TCR diversity loss correlated inversely with survival in deceased patients. Survival link was tested only in deceased patients; proton benefit remains a possibility. Under photons, naive T cells and diversity fell while effector/memory populations rose. After the lymphocyte nadir, photon-treated repertoires showed oligoclonal expansion, especially of CD8+ Temra cells.

In regard to this clone: Its cognate antigen is unknown.

Sample: peripheral blood, taken from a patient treated with proton-based radiotherapy. This chain joins TRBV6-5 and TRBJ1-2; the D is unclear. The receptor comes from a man in his sixties or seventies with pancreatic cancer. The CDR3 loop reads CASSYSGGMVGYTF. Written as DNA, the CDR3 is TGTGCCAGCAGTTACAGCGGCGGCATGGTCGGCTACACCTTC.